The 14 T cell receptor beta chains reported below all come from one sample, sequenced in a study of shared clonotypes between healthy human individuals. This table comes from immunoSEQ multiplex PCR, and its TCRdb copy is limited to in-frame clones, with some not included. The sample has 2 million or so clones, 85% to 95% seen once. The sequenced sample consisted of naive CD4+ T cells sorted from blood. Subset noted: CD45RA+ positively selected. These receptors were collected from a man aged 18 to 30 in good health.

The rearrangement uses TRBV10-3 and TRBJ2-7; no definite D call. V was trimmed by 8 bases and J by 6 bases, leaving 11 bases between them. The germline V gene has CDR1 ENHRY and CDR2 SYGVKD. The CDR3 is made up of 11 amino acids. The DNA of the CDR3 is TGTGCCATCGGTAGGGCCGGCGAGCAGTACTTC. This sequence encodes CAIGRAGEQYF.

J is TRBJ2-7 and V is TRBV5-1; the match to TRBD2 covers 8 bases. Losses at the gene ends were 4 bases for V and 2 bases for J; bases not matched to a gene: 8. CDR1 SGHRS and CDR2 YFSETQ come from the germline V gene. The CDR3 is 15 amino acids. Here the CDR3 DNA reads TGCGCCAGCAGCCTGGCGGGACTAGGTCCCTACGAGCAGTACTTC. This sequence encodes CASSLAGLGPYEQYF.

In regard to this clone: Within the sample, other DNA sequences also encode this same CDR3. The chain is built from TRBV5-1 and TRBJ2-3, with D possibly matching TRBD2 (5 bases). Germline assignment: CDR1 SGHRS and CDR2 YFSETQ. V lost 3 bases to trimming and J lost 0 bases, with 5 bases between them. CDR3 size: 13 residues. Here the CDR3 DNA reads TGCGCCAGCAGCTCGGGAAGCACAGATACGCAGTATTTT. It translates to CASSSGSTDTQYF.

V is TRBV19 and J is TRBJ2-7, with a possible D match to TRBD1 (5 bases). CDR3 length equals 13 residues. Trimming pared 5 bases from V and 0 bases from J, leaving 8 bases between. Germline CDR1 and CDR2: LNHDA and SQIVND (reference sequence). The CDR3 here is CASSRGHSYEQYF. The CDR3 region has the DNA TGTGCCAGTAGTCGTGGACACTCCTACGAGCAGTACTTC.

The chain links TRBV30 to TRBJ2-1, with TRBD2 matching over 7 bases. The CDR3 covers 14 residues. The germline V gene has CDR1 GTSNPN and CDR2 SVGIG (reference sequence). J lost 7 bases, V lost 5 bases, and 11 bases had no gene match. CDR3 bases: TGTGCCTGGGAGCCTTGGGGCGGGAGAAATGAGCAGTTCTTC. Residues: CAWEPWGGRNEQFF.

This clone was found a few times. This chain uses TRBV5-6 with TRBJ2-3, with 7 bases that match TRBD2. The germline gives CDR1 SGHDT, CDR2 YYEEEE. The CDR3 totals 14 residues. V shed 4 bases and J 10 bases; nucleotides not matched to a gene: 12. CDR3 amino acids: CASSPTPTSLAQYF. In nucleotides, the CDR3 is TGTGCCAGCAGCCCTACCCCGACTAGCCTTGCGCAGTATTTT. The whole variable domain, remainder taken from reference TRBV5-6 and TRBJ2-3, is DAGVTQSPTHLIKTRGQQVTLRCSPKSGHDTVSWYQQALGQGPQFIFQYYEEEERQRGNFPDRFSGHQFPNYSSELNVNALLLGDSALYLCASSPTPTSLAQYFGPGTRLTVL.

This sequence joins TRBV4-3 and TRBJ2-6, with D uncertain. Trimming cost V 0 bases and J 4 bases, with 10 bases left between them. The CDR3 sequence is 16 residues long. From germline, CDR1 is LGHNA and CDR2 YSLEER. The CDR3 sequence: CASSQDAVAGANVLTF. CDR3 coding DNA: TGCGCCAGCAGCCAAGACGCGGTAGCCGGGGCCAACGTCCTGACTTTC.

V is TRBV4-1 and J is TRBJ2-7; 12 bases map to TRBD1. The junction had 10 bases not matched to a gene; V was cut back by 4 bases and J by 3 bases. The CDR3 contains 17 residues. Looked up from germline, CDR1 is MGHRA and CDR2 is YSYEKL. The CDR3 sequence is CASSPVLGDRGLYEQYF. CDR3 nucleotide sequence: TGCGCCAGCAGCCCCGTCTTGGGGGACAGGGGGCTCTACGAGCAGTACTTC.

The chain links TRBV9 to TRBJ1-6; possibly TRBD1 for D (5 bases). Trimming stripped 3 bases from V and 14 bases from J, with 21 bases between. This CDR3 contains 15 residues. The germline V gene encodes CDR1 SGDLS and CDR2 YYNGEE. For the CDR3, the DNA is TGTGCCAGCAGCGCAGAGCCCGGGACCGGGGGTTCCCTCCACTTT. The encoded protein is CASSAEPGTGGSLHF.

The V call is TRBV27, the J call TRBJ2-2; D remains ambiguous. The CDR3 contains 13 residues. Trimming stripped 8 bases from V and 0 bases from J, with 7 bases between. Germline loops: CDR1 MNHEY, CDR2 SMNVEV (reference sequence). The CDR3 DNA reads TGTGCCAGCGCTCCCCCGAACACCGGGGAGCTGTTTTTT. This translates into CASAPPNTGELFF.

The genes are TRBV5-1 and TRBJ1-2; D perhaps matches TRBD1 (5 bases). The CDR3 has 15 residues. The V and J ends lost 4 bases and 0 bases respectively, with 13 bases between them. Looked up from germline, CDR1 is SGHRS and CDR2 is YFSETQ. DNA of the CDR3: TGCGCCAGCAGCCATCGACAGTCGACTAACTATGGCTACACCTTC. It codes for CASSHRQSTNYGYTF.

This clone was picked up one time. This sample includes further DNA sequences coding for the same CDR3. The CDR3 DNA is TGTGCCAGCTCACCGACAGGGGAGGCCTACGAGCAGTACTTC. Protein product: CASSPTGEAYEQYF. The chain recombines TRBV18 with TRBJ2-7, with 8 bases identical to TRBD1. Germline trimming cut 3 bases from V and 2 bases from J; bases unmatched to any gene: 3. CDR3 size: 14 residues. Germline lookup yields CDR1 KGHSH and CDR2 LQKENI. The full variable domain, rest sourced from reference TRBV18 and TRBJ2-7, is NAGVMQNPRHLVRRRGQEARLRCSPMKGHSHVYWYRQLPEEGLKFMVYLQKENIIDESGMPKERFSAEFPKEGPSILRIQQVVRGDSAAYFCASSPTGEAYEQYFGPGTRLTVT.

The V and J genes are TRBV6-1 and TRBJ1-2; 10 nucleotides match TRBD1. The CDR3 spans 13 residues. V was clipped by 6 bases and J by 6 bases; unmatched bases: 4. Germline lookup yields CDR1 MNHNS and CDR2 SASEGT. CDR3 sequence reads: CASRGQGSDGYTF. The CDR3 DNA is TGTGCCAGCAGGGGACAGGGGAGCGATGGCTACACCTTC.

The V and J genes are TRBV29-1 and TRBJ2-7; no clear D. Trimming pared 7 bases from V and 3 bases from J, leaving 22 bases between. Germline V CDR1 and CDR2: SQVTM, ANQGSEA. This CDR3 comprises 15 residues. CDR3 nucleotides: TGCAGCGCTGGATGGGGAAAGGCGGTTTACTACGAGCAGTACTTC. It is translated as CSAGWGKAVYYEQYF.